The 16 T cell receptor beta chains presented below share a single source sample, sequenced in a study of T cells after posttransplantation cyclophosphamide. Profiling relied on immunoSEQ multiplex PCR, and the TCRdb table lists in-frame clones only, not all of them. This repertoire holds 32,000 or so clones, and none appear only once. The sample comprised PBMCs. These receptors came from a woman aged 55-69 years in good health, CMV-negative, and a related stem cell transplant donor.

This clone came up many times. This chain connects TRBV4-1 to TRBJ1-5, with D possibly being TRBD1 (5 bases). Germline V CDR1 and CDR2: MGHRA, YSYEKL. The CDR3 has 14 residues. V shed 4 bases and J shed 7 bases, with 14 bases lying between them. CDR3: CASSPDEGRQPQHF. The DNA for the CDR3 is TGCGCCAGCAGCCCCGACGAGGGGCGACAGCCCCAGCATTTT.

This clone was observed many times. The chain couples TRBV4-3 to TRBJ2-7, with 10 bases aligning to TRBD2. The V gene's germline CDR1 is LGHNA and CDR2 YSLEER. The CDR3 loop spans 15 amino acids. V dropped 8 bases and J dropped 7; count of bases not matched to a gene: 14. The DNA for the CDR3 is TGCGCCAGCTCCCACGTAGCGGGGGGCACCTCGGAGCAGTACTTC. Protein product: CASSHVAGGTSEQYF.

This clone was counted ten times or more. The chain is built from TRBV28 and TRBJ1-4; the D gene is possibly TRBD1 (5 bases). The V gene's germline CDR1 is MDHEN and CDR2 SYDVKM. V was cut by 6 bases and J by 8 bases, with 13 bases left in between. The CDR3 is 13 residues long. CDR3 DNA sequence: TGTGCCAGCAGGTCAGACAGTAGGGAAAAACTGTTTTTT. Protein: CASRSDSREKLFF.

This clone was picked up many times. The V gene is TRBV4-1, the J gene TRBJ2-4; D is unresolved. Germline V lookup: CDR1 MGHRA, CDR2 YSYEKL. Trimming pared 1 base from V and 8 bases from J, leaving 9 bases between. There are 13 residues in the CDR3. CDR3 in DNA: TGCGCCAGCAGCCAAGGGCATTTCGACATTCAGTACTTC. Its translation is CASSQGHFDIQYF.

This clone occurred many times. The chain uses TRBV7-2 and TRBJ2-2; D ambiguous. The CDR3 totals 14 residues. Germline CDR1 and CDR2: SGHTA and FQGNSA. Trimming cost V 3 bases and J 1 base, with 6 bases left between them. The DNA of the CDR3 is TGTGCCAGCAGCTTCTATCTGAACACCGGGGAGCTGTTTTTT. Protein sequence: CASSFYLNTGELFF.

This chain joins TRBV30 and TRBJ1-1, with a weak D call TRBD1 (5 bases). This CDR3 has 11 residues. The germline V gene has CDR1 GTSNPN and CDR2 SVGIG (reference sequence). Trimming removed 2 bases at V and 11 bases at J, with 12 bases between. CDR3 loop: CAWSRQLQAFF. The CDR3 DNA is TGTGCCTGGAGTAGACAGTTACAGGCTTTCTTT. Full variable domain (outside the CDR3, taken from reference TRBV30 and TRBJ1-1): SQTIHQWPATLVQPVGSPLSLECTVEGTSNPNLYWYRQAAGRGLQLLFYSVGIGQISSEVPQNLSASRPQDRQFILSSKKLLLSDSGFYLCAWSRQLQAFFGQGTRLTVV.

In its sample, this clone was seen a few times. The V gene is TRBV5-1, the J gene TRBJ2-6, with D possibly being TRBD1 (5 bases). This CDR3 region has 15 residues. The germline V gene encodes CDR1 SGHRS and CDR2 YFSETQ. V was shortened by 4 bases and J by 2 bases, with 10 bases between the two germline ends. As DNA, the CDR3 is TGCGCCAGCAGCGAGCAGGGTGCTGGGGCCAACGTCCTGACTTTC. It codes for CASSEQGAGANVLTF.

Many counts were recorded for this clone. The chain recombines TRBV2 with TRBJ2-1, with 14 bases that match TRBD2. Germline lookup yields CDR1 SNHLY and CDR2 FYNNEI. Trimming took 8 bases from V and 7 from J; bases not matched to a gene: 4. This CDR3 is 14 amino acids long. The DNA of the CDR3 is TGTGCCAGCTACGGGACTAGCGGGAGTAATGAGCAGTTCTTC. Protein: CASYGTSGSNEQFF.

Many counts were recorded for this clone. This chain connects TRBV5-1 to TRBJ2-1; 13 bases line up with TRBD2. The trim removed 5 bases at V and 4 bases at J, leaving 15 bases unmatched. The CDR3 length is 19 residues. Germline CDR1 reads SGHRS; CDR2 reads YFSETQ. The CDR3 nucleotides read TGCGCCAGCAGACGATCCGGGACTAGCGGGGAGGGGGTATACAATGAGCAGTTCTTC. It encodes CASRRSGTSGEGVYNEQFF. The variable domain in full, completed from reference TRBV5-1 and TRBJ2-1, reads KAGVTQTPRYLIKTRGQQVTLSCSPISGHRSVSWYQQTPGQGLQFLFEYFSETQRNKGNFPGRFSGRQFSNSRSEMNVSTLELGDSALYLCASRRSGTSGEGVYNEQFFGPGTRLTVL.

The chain is built from TRBV5-3 and TRBJ2-4, with D possibly matching TRBD2 (5 bases). TRBV5-3 is recorded as an ORF, its role being uncertain. The V end was cut by 2 bases, the J end by 3 bases, with 15 bases between. The CDR3 is 16 amino acids. The CDR3 nucleotides read TGTGCCAGAAGCTTAGTCCAACTAGTTAGCAAAAACATTCAGTACTTC. Its protein product is CARSLVQLVSKNIQYF.

This clone was seen more than once but under ten times. This chain's CDR3 is CASSVANGGYSPLHF. Written as DNA, the CDR3 is TGTGCCAGCAGCGTAGCAAACGGGGGGTATTCACCCCTCCACTTT. The rearrangement uses TRBV9 and TRBJ1-6; maybe TRBD1 (5 bases). From germline, CDR1 is SGDLS and CDR2 YYNGEE. The length of the CDR3 is 15 residues. The ends were cut back, 0 bases at V and 8 bases at J, with 12 bases in the middle.

This clone turned up a few times. The chain combines TRBV28 with TRBJ2-2, with TRBD2 matching over 10 bases. The V gene end was trimmed by 1 base and the J gene end by 0 bases; junction bases not matched to a gene: 11. Germline CDR1 is MDHEN and CDR2 is SYDVKM. The CDR3 totals 20 residues. In DNA, the CDR3 is TGTGCCAGCAGTTTATTACGGACTAGCGGTCGGTTCGCGAACACCGGGGAGCTGTTTTTT. This translates into CASSLLRTSGRFANTGELFF.

Ten or more counts support this clone. The chain is built from TRBV30 and TRBJ2-5; no firm D call. The V gene lost 1 base and the J gene lost 6 bases, with 9 bases spanning the gap. Germline V gives CDR1 GTSNPN, CDR2 SVGIG (reference sequence). The CDR3 is 12 amino acids. The CDR3 region is CAWSAVSKTQYF. The CDR3 DNA reads TGTGCCTGGAGTGCTGTTAGCAAGACCCAGTACTTC. Based on the CDR3 plus reference TRBV30 and TRBJ2-5, the full variable domain is SQTIHQWPATLVQPVGSPLSLECTVEGTSNPNLYWYRQAAGRGLQLLFYSVGIGQISSEVPQNLSASRPQDRQFILSSKKLLLSDSGFYLCAWSAVSKTQYFGPGTRLLVL.

This clone showed up many times. This rearrangement joins TRBV6-2 or TRBV6-3 to TRBJ1-5, with D tentatively TRBD1 (5 bases). Between the trimmed V and J ends, which lost 4 bases and 7 bases, there was a span of 14 bases. CDR3 length: 14 residues. Germline loops: CDR1 MNHEY, CDR2 SVGEGT. CDR3 sequence (DNA): TGTGCCAGCAGTTCCGCGTCAGGGTGGCAGCCCCAGCATTTT. The encoded protein is CASSSASGWQPQHF.

This clone was detected many times. The rearrangement links TRBV19 to TRBJ2-1; TRBD2 agrees at 10 bases. The CDR3 is made up of 19 amino acids. CDR1 is LNHDA, CDR2 SQIVND, per germline (reference sequence). Trimming cost V 7 bases and J 2 bases; bases outside gene matches: 17. CDR3 loop: CASTDGRAGGPGTYNEQFF. In DNA, the CDR3 is TGTGCCAGTACCGATGGGCGAGCGGGAGGGCCCGGGACCTACAATGAGCAGTTCTTC.

This clone was counted many times. J is TRBJ2-7 and V is TRBV7-8; 7 bases fit TRBD2. Germline V gives CDR1 SGHVS, CDR2 FQNEAQ. V was pared by 5 bases and J by 0 bases, with 7 bases of the junction left unmatched. The CDR3 has 15 amino acids. The CDR3 nucleotides read TGTGCCAGCAGCGGTGGACTAGTTAGCTCCTACGAGCAGTACTTC. Its protein is CASSGGLVSSYEQYF.